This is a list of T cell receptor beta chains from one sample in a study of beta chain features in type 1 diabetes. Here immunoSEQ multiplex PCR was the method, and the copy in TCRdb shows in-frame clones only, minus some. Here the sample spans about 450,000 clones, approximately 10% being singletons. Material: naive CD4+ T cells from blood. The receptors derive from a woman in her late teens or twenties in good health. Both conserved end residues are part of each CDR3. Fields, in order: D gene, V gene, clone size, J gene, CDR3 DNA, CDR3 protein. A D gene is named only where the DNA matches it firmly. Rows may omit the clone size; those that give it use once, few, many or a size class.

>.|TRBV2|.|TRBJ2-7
TGTGCCAGCAGCGAACAGGGATACGAGCAGTACTTC
CASSEQGYEQYF
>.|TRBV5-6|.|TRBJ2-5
TGTGCCAGCAGCTTTAACACGGCCCGAGCGGAGACCCAGTACTTC
CASSFNTARAETQYF
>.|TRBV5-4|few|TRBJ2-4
TGTGCCAGCAGCCCGGACGGGCGAGCCAAAAACATTCAGTACTTC
CASSPDGRAKNIQYF
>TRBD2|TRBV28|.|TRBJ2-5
TGTGCCAGCAGTTTGGCGGGGGGCCAAGAGACCCAGTACTTC
CASSLAGGQETQYF
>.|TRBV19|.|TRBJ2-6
TGTGCCAGTAGCCCACAGGCCCCTGGGGCCAACGTCCTGACTTTC
CASSPQAPGANVLTF
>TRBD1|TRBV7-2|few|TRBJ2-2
TGTGCCAGCAGCTCCCAGACAGGGCCCGGGGAGCTGTTTTTT
CASSSQTGPGELFF
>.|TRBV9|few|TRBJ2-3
TGTGCCAGCAGCGTAGACGGGCCTGCAGATACGCAGTATTTT
CASSVDGPADTQYF
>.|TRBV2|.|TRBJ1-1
TGTGCCAGCAGTGAGGTGGGAGAGAACACTGAAGCTTTCTTT
CASSEVGENTEAFF
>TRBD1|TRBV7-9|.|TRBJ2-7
TGTGCCAGCAGCTTCACAGGGGCCCCGGACGAGCAGTACTTC
CASSFTGAPDEQYF
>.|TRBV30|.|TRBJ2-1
TGTGCCTGGACAGGGTCACATGAGCAGTTCTTC
CAWTGSHEQFF
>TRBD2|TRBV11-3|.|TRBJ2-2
TGTGCCAGCAGAAACCCTAGCGGAGGTGCGAACACCGGGGAGCTGTTTTTT
CASRNPSGGANTGELFF
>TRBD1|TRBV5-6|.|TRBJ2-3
TGTGCCAGCAGCCGATATGGACAGGGTGCCCCAGATACGCAGTATTTT
CASSRYGQGAPDTQYF
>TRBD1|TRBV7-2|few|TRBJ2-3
TGTGCCAGCAGCACCTCCGGGACAGGGACCACAGATACGCAGTATTTT
CASSTSGTGTTDTQYF
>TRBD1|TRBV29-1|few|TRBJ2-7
TGCAGCGTATGGGACAGGGAGCCCTACGAGCAGTACTTC
CSVWDREPYEQYF
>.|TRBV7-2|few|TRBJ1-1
TGTGCCAGCACCTTACGTAGTGAAGCTTTCTTT
CASTLRSEAFF
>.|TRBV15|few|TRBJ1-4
TGTGCCACCAGCAGAGAGAGACAGAATAATGAAAAACTGTTTTTT
CATSRERQNNEKLFF
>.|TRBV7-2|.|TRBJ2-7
TGTGCCAGCAGCCGATTTCCCCTCGGCCCCTACGAGCAGTACTTC
CASSRFPLGPYEQYF
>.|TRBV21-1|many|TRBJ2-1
TGTGCCAGCAGCAACGGTCCAGGGGGCTATAATGAGCAGTTCTTC
CASSNGPGGYNEQFF
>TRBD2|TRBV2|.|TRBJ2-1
TGTGCCAGAGGGATTGGCAGCGGGAGCTCCTACAATGAGCAGTTCTTC
CARGIGSGSSYNEQFF
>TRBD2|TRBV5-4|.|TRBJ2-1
TGTGCCAGCAGCTCCGGACTAGGGGTAGACAATGAGCAGTTCTTC
CASSSGLGVDNEQFF
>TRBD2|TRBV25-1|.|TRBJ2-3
TGTGCCAGCAGTGTGGGACTAGCGTCTAGCACAGATACGCAGTATTTT
CASSVGLASSTDTQYF
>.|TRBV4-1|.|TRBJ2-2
TGCGCCAGCAGCCAAGTATACAGGGCGGGGACCGGGGAGCTGTTTTTT
CASSQVYRAGTGELFF
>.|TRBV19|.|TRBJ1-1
TGTGCCAGTAAGGGAGGGCTGGGCACTAGTGCTGAAGCTTTCTTT
CASKGGLGTSAEAFF
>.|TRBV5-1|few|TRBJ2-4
TGCGCCAGCAGCAAAAAGAAATGGGACAATCGACGAGATGACATTCAGTACTTC
CASSKKKWDNRRDDIQYF
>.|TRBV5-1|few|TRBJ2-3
TGCGCCAGCAGCTACACCAGGGTCGAAGATACGCAGTATTTT
CASSYTRVEDTQYF
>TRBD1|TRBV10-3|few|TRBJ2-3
TGTGCCATCGGGGACAGGGGACGGGTGACAGATACGCAGTATTTT
CAIGDRGRVTDTQYF
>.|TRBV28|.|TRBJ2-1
TGTGCCAGCGGAACAGTCGTCTACAATGAGCAGTTCTTC
CASGTVVYNEQFF
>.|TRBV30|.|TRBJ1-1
TGTGCCTGGACCAACGGACAGTTGAACACTGAAGCTTTCTTT
CAWTNGQLNTEAFF
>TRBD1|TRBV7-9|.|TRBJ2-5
TGTGCCAGCAGCTTAAGAGGGACAGTTATCCAAGAGACCCAGTACTTC
CASSLRGTVIQETQYF